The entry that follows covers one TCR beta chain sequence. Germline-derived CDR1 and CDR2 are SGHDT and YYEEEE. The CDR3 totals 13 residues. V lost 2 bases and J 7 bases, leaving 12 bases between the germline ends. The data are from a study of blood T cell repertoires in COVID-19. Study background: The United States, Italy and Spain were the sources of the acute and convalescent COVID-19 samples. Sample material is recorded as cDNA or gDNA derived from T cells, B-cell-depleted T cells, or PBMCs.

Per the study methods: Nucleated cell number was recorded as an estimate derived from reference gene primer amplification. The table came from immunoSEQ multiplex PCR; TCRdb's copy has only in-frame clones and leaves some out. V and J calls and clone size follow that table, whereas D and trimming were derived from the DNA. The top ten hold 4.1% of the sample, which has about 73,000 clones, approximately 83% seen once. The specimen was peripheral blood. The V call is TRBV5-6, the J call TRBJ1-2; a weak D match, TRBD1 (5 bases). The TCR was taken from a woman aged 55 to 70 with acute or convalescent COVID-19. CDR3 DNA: TGTGCCAGCAGCTTCCAGGGTTTGGGTGGCTACACCTTC. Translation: CASSFQGLGGYTF.